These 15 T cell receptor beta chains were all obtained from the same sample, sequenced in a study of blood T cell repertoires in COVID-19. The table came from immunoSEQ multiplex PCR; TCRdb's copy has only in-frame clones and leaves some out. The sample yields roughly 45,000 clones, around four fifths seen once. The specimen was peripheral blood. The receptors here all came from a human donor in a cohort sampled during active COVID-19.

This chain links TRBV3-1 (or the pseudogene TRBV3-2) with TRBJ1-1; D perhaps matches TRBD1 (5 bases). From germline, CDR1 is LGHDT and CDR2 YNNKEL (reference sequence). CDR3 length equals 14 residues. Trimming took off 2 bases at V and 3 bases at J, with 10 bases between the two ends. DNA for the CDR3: TGTGCCAGCAGCCAACTGGGGCCTGACACTGAAGCTTTCTTT. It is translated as CASSQLGPDTEAFF.

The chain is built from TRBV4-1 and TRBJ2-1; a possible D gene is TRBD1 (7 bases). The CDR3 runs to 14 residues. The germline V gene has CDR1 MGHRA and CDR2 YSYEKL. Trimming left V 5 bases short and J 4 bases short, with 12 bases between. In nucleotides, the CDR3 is TGCGCCAGCAGCGCCAGGGGGGATTACAATGAGCAGTTCTTC. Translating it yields CASSARGDYNEQFF.

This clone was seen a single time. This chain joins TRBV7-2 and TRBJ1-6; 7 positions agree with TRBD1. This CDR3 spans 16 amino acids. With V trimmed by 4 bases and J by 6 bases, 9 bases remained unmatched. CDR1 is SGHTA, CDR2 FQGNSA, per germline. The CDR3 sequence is CASSSRTGYGNSPLHF. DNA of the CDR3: TGTGCCAGCAGCTCTAGGACAGGCTATGGTAATTCACCCCTCCACTTT.

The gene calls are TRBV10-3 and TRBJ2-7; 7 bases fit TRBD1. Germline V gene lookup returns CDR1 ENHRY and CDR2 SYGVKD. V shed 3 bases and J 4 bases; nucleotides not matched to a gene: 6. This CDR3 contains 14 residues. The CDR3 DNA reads TGTGCCATCAGTGACAGGGGGTACTTTTACGAGCAGTACTTC. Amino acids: CAISDRGYFYEQYF.

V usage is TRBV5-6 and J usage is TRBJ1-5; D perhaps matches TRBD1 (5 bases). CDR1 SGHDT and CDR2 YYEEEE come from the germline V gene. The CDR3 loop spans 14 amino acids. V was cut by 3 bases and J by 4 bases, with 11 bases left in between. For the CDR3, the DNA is TGTGCCAGCAGCTCCAGGGTTTCGAATCAGCCCCAGCATTTT. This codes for CASSSRVSNQPQHF.

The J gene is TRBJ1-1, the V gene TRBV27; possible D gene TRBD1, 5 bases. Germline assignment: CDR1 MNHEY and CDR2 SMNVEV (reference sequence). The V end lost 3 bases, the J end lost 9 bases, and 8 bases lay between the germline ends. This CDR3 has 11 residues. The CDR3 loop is CASSFRAQAFF. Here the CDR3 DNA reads TGTGCCAGCAGTTTCAGGGCACAAGCTTTCTTT.

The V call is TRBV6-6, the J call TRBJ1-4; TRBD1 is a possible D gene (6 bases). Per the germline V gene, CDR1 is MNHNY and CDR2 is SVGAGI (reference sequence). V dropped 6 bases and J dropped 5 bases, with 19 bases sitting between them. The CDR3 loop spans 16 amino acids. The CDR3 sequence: CASSLGRGRGNEKLFF. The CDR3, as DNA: TGTGCCAGCAGCCTCGGGCGGGGGCGAGGAAATGAAAAACTGTTTTTT.

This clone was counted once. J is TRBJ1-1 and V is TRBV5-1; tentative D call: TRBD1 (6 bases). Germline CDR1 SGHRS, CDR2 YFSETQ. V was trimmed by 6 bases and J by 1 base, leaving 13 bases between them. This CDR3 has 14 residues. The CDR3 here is CASTATGQNTEAFF. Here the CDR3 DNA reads TGCGCCAGCACCGCTACGGGACAGAACACTGAAGCTTTCTTT.

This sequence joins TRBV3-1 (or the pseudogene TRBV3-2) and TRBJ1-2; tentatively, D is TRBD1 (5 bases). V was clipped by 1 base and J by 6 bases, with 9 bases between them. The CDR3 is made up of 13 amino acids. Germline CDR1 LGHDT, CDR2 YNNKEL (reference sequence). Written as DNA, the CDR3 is TGTGCCAGCAGCCAAGGCGACAGTAATGGCTACACCTTC. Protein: CASSQGDSNGYTF.

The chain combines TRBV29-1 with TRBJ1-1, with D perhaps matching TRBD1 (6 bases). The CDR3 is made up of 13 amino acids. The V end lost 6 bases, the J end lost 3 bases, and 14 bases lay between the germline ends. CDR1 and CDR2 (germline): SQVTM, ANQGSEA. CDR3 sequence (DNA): TGCAGCGTACATTACAGGGCGGACACTGAAGCTTTCTTT. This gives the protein CSVHYRADTEAFF.

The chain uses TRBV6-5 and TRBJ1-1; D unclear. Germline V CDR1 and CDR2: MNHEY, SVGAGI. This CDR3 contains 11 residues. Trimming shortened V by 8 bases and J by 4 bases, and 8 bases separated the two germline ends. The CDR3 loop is CASFSPTEAFF. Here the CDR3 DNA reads TGTGCCAGCTTCTCCCCCACTGAAGCTTTCTTT.

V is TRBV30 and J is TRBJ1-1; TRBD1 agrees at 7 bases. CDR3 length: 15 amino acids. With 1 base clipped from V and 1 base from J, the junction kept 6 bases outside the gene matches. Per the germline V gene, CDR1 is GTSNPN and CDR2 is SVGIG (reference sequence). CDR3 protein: CAWSALRGRNTEAFF. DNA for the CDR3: TGTGCCTGGAGTGCCCTCAGGGGGAGGAACACTGAAGCTTTCTTT.

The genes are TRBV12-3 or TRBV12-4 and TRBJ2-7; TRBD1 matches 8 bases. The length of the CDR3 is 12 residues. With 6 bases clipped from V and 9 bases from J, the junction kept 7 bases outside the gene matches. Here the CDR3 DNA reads TGTGCCAGCAGCTCCGGACAGGGTCGGCAGTACTTC. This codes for CASSSGQGRQYF.

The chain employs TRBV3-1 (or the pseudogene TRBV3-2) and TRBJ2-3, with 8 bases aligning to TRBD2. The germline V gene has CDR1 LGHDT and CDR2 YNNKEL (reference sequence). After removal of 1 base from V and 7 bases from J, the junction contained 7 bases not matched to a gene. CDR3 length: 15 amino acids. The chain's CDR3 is CASSQASGGPNTQYF. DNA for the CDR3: TGTGCCAGCAGCCAAGCGTCGGGGGGGCCTAATACGCAGTATTTT.

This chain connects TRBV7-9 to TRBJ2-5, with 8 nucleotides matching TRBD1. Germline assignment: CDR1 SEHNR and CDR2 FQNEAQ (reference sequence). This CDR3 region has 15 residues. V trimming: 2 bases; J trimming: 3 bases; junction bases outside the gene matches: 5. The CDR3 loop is CASSLLAGGEETQYF. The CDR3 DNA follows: TGTGCCAGCAGCTTATTAGCAGGGGGCGAAGAGACCCAGTACTTC.